Listed below are T cell receptor beta chains from one sample, sequenced in a study of beta chain features in type 1 diabetes. The table came from immunoSEQ multiplex PCR; TCRdb's copy has only in-frame clones and leaves some out. The data contain approximately 260,000 clones, roughly 24% of them singletons. Sequenced input: naive CD4+ T cells from blood. These receptors came from a woman aged 25-40 years with type 1 diabetes. Each CDR3 is given without its conserved first and last residue. The D gene is left open where the match is weak. Only part of the rows carry a size: once, few, many, or a class if the clone is expanded.

few	TRBV12-2	.	TRBJ1-5	ASRSGGLRLNQPQH
.	TRBV30	.	TRBJ2-5	AWIGGLETQY
.	TRBV19	.	TRBJ2-2	ASSSSGPNTGELF
.	TRBV28	.	TRBJ1-2	ASSPTGYGYT
.	TRBV15	TRBD2	TRBJ2-1	ATRVLAGYEQF
.	TRBV29-1	.	TRBJ2-5	SVARVSRETQY
.	TRBV4-1	TRBD2	TRBJ2-7	ASSQTSGRYEQY
.	TRBV12-5	TRBD1	TRBJ2-1	ASGTGQSSYNEQF
.	TRBV28	.	TRBJ2-5	ASSLFPGQETQY
.	TRBV10-3	.	TRBJ2-6	AISQPGAGANVLT
few	TRBV5-4	TRBD1	TRBJ1-1	ASSLAGGRGTEAF
once	TRBV4-1	TRBD2	TRBJ2-7	ASSQDWGGREQY
.	TRBV2	TRBD1	TRBJ1-2	ASSEMGQGYGYT
few	TRBV23-1	TRBD1	TRBJ2-7	ASSQRQGGLGYEQY
.	TRBV27	.	TRBJ1-5	ARRGNLLAQH
.	TRBV28	TRBD2	TRBJ2-7	ASSLATSGNSYEQY
.	TRBV5-1	.	TRBJ2-2	ASSLDRVDVGELF
few	TRBV2	.	TRBJ2-5	ASSEERETQY
few	TRBV5-1	.	TRBJ1-1	ASSIDRTTEAF
.	TRBV7-3	.	TRBJ2-1	ASSSGTYNEQF
few	TRBV14	TRBD2	TRBJ2-1	ASSSLAGVSYNEQF
.	TRBV29-1	TRBD1	TRBJ2-7	SVARDRSLYEQY
few	TRBV5-1	.	TRBJ2-7	ASSLDSGDTFEQY
.	TRBV6-5	TRBD2	TRBJ2-1	ASSPQREGYNEQF
.	TRBV10-3	.	TRBJ2-7	AISEGATYSYEQY
.	TRBV10-3	TRBD2	TRBJ2-4	AIREPGLAGNIQY